In this sample, the clone carrying this TCR beta chain turned up a few times. Its matching antigen is unknown. This CDR3 region has 14 residues. Germline CDR1 and CDR2: WSHSY and SAAADI. Trimming removed 4 bases from V and 1 base from J, with 11 bases in between. This sample stems from a study of OX40 agonist ivuxolimab in advanced cancers. Study-wide background: Patients were dosed intravenously with ivuxolimab at 0.01 to 10 mg/kg every 2 weeks.

Generated by immunoSEQ multiplex PCR, the TCRdb table keeps only in-frame clones and is missing some. The table lists about 18,000 clones, about two thirds of them singletons. Study-wide results and limits: Not determined was the antigen specificity of the expanded peripheral T cells. At 0.1 to 3.0 mg/kg, clonal expansion of CD4+ and CD8+ blood T cells had occurred by week 6.

If patients had autoimmune disease history or systemic immunosuppression, they were excluded. The sample in question was CD4+ or CD8+ T cells sorted from blood, obtained in a trial of the OX40 agonist ivuxolimab. This TCR was sampled from an adult with an advanced solid tumor such as melanoma, head and neck, liver or kidney cancer. The rearrangement links TRBV10-2 to TRBJ2-7; D is possibly TRBD1 or TRBD2 (5 bases each). This CDR3 reads CASSGGDRSYEQYF. The CDR3 region has the DNA TGCGCCAGCAGTGGAGGGGACCGATCCTACGAGCAGTACTTC.